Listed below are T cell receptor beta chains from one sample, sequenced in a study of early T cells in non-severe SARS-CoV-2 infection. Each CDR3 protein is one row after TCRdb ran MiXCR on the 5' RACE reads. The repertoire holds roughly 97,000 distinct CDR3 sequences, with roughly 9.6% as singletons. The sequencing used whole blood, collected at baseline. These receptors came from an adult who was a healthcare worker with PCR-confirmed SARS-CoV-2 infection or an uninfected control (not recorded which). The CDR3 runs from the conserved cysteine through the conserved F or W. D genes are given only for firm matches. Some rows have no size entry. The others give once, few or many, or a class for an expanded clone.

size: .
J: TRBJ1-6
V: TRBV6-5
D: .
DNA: TGTGCCAGCAGTTGGACAAATAATTCACCCCTCCACTTT
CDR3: CASSWTNNSPLHF

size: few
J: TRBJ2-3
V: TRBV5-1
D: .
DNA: TGCGCCAGCAGCTGGAGCACAGATACGCAGTATTTT
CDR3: CASSWSTDTQYF

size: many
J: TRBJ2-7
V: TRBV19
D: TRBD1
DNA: TGTGCCAGTAGTATTACCGGACAGGAGCCCTACGAGCAGTACTTC
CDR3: CASSITGQEPYEQYF

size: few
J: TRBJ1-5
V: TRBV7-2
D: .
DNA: TGTGCCAGCAGCCGAAACCGAGATAGCAATCAGCCCCAGCATTTT
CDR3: CASSRNRDSNQPQHF

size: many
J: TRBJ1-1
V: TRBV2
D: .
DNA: TGTGCCAGCAGTGAAGAGGCACCGAGGGACACTGAAGCTTTCTTT
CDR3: CASSEEAPRDTEAFF

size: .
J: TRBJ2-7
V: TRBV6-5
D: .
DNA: TGTGCCAGCAGTCGCGGCACTGCCTACGAGCAGTACTTC
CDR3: CASSRGTAYEQYF

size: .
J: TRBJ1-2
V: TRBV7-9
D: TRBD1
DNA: TGTGCCAGCAGCTGGGACAGCATCTATGGCTACACCTTC
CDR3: CASSWDSIYGYTF

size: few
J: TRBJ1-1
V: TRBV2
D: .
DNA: TGTGCCAGCACGGGCTTTGGGACTGAAGCTTTCTTT
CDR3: CASTGFGTEAFF

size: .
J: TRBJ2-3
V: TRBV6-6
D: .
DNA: TGTGCCAGCAGCCTCTCATCGGATACGCAGTATTTT
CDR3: CASSLSSDTQYF

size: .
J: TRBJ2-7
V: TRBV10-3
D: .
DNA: TGTGCCATCAAAGATGAGAGAAATTCCTACGAGCAGTACTTC
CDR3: CAIKDERNSYEQYF

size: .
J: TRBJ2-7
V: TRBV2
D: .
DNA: TGTGCCAGCAGTAGGGGGGACATAACTTACTACGAGCAGTACTTC
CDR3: CASSRGDITYYEQYF

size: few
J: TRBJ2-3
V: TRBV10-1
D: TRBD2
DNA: TGCGCCAGCAGCGATAGCGGGAGCGGCACAGATACGCAGTATTTT
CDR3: CASSDSGSGTDTQYF

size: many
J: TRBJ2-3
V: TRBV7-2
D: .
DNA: TGTGCCAGCAGCCGAGATCGGACACCAAGCACAGATACGCAGTATTTT
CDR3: CASSRDRTPSTDTQYF

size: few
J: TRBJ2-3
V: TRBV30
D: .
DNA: TGTGCCTGGAGTTCCTCAGGGGGCACAGATACGCAGTATTTT
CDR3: CAWSSSGGTDTQYF

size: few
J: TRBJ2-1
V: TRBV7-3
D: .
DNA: TGTGCCAGCAGCCCGGGGTCCAACAATGAGCAGTTCTTC
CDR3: CASSPGSNNEQFF

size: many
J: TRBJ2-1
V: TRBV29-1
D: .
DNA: TGCAGCGTTGCCCCCACTATCGGTGAGCAGTTCTTC
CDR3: CSVAPTIGEQFF

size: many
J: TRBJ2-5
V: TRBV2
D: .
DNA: TGTGCCAGCACCCTAGGGCTAGAGCAAGAGACCCAGTACTTC
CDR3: CASTLGLEQETQYF

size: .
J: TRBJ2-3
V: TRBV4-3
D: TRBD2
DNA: TGCGCCAGCAGCCAAGAGGGGGGGTTGGGCACAGATACGCAGTATTTT
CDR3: CASSQEGGLGTDTQYF